The 29 T cell receptor beta chains below were found in one sample sequenced in a study of tumor-infiltrating lymphocytes in primary liver carcinoma. Priming with a constant-region primer yielded TCR beta cDNA from 500 ng total RNA. Libraries for TCR beta were built through three nested multiplex PCR rounds, which together made up a slightly modified ARM-PCR procedure. A C-beta reverse primer was combined with TRBV1-TRBV30 forward primers in the first two PCR rounds, and each round had approximately 10 cycles. TCRdb ran MiXCR on the multiplex PCR reads and lists one entry per CDR3 protein. The table shows 95,000 to 100,000 distinct CDR3 sequences, with about two thirds occurring only once. RNA and DNA were co-extracted from approximately 20-30 mg of unsorted bulk tissue. Specimen: liver tumor tissue from sampling region 2. The subset here: tumor region T2, inferior pole. The receptors come from a woman aged 55-69 years with primary liver carcinoma and hepatitis B virus infection.

This clonotype has at least ten counts. The chain couples TRBV6-1 to TRBJ2-7, with D possibly matching TRBD2 (5 bases). CDR1 is MNHNS and CDR2 is SASEGT in the germline V gene. Trimming stripped 6 bases from V and 3 bases from J, with 12 bases between. CDR3 length equals 13 residues. The DNA of the CDR3 is TGTGCCAGCAGGGGAGACCAACGCTACGAGCAGTACTTC. Translating it yields CASRGDQRYEQYF.

About this clonotype itself: This may arise from a read error, as a much more abundant clone is one base away. This is likely a read error, given that the CDR3 carries no conserved phenylalanine or tryptophan at its end. The J gene is TRBJ2-3, the V gene TRBV12-3 or TRBV12-4; D remains ambiguous. The CDR3 has 11 residues. Trimming left V 5 bases short and J 2 bases short, with 2 bases between. DNA of the CDR3: TGTGCCAGCAGTGTCACAGATACGCAGTATCTT. Encoded protein: CASSVTDTQYL.

This clonotype was seen ten or more times. One end of the junction varies from germline; a read error may be responsible. This chain uses TRBV6-2 or TRBV6-3 with TRBJ2-2; no definite D call. There are 12 residues in the CDR3. CDR1 and CDR2 (germline): MNHEY, SVGEGT. The CDR3 loop reads CTSTEGYRELFF. DNA of the CDR3: TGTACCAGCACCGAAGGGTACCGGGAGCTGTTTTTT.

As regards this clonotype: A junction end diverges from the germline sequence, so it may reflect a read error. V gene TRBV5-6 combines with J gene TRBJ1-5, with D perhaps TRBD1 (5 bases). CDR3 size: 16 residues. Germline V gene sequence: CDR1 SGHDT, CDR2 YYEEEE. The CDR3 loop reads CASNLGPGNSIQPQHF. CDR3 nucleotide sequence: TGTGCCAGCAACTTGGGACCCGGGAACAGCATTCAGCCCCAGCATTTT.

This clonotype turned up a few times. This chain connects TRBV18 to TRBJ1-1; 10 bases match TRBD1. V was pared by 6 bases and J by 1 base, with 8 bases of the junction left unmatched. The V gene's germline CDR1 is KGHSH and CDR2 LQKENI. The CDR3 runs 16 residues. As DNA, the CDR3 is TGTGCCAGCTCTACGACAGGGGGCATGTCGAACACTGAAGCTTTCTTT. Translated, it gives CASSTTGGMSNTEAFF.

The V gene is TRBV6-5, the J gene TRBJ1-2; TRBD1 might be the D (6 bases). Trimming pared 0 bases from V and 7 bases from J, leaving 18 bases between. The CDR3 sequence is 16 residues long. Germline CDR1 MNHEY, CDR2 SVGAGI. CDR3 loop: CASSYSAGVVRSGYTF. The CDR3 DNA reads as TGTGCCAGCAGTTACTCTGCAGGGGTAGTGAGGAGTGGCTACACCTTC.

Notes on this clonotype: The CDR3 ends on some other residue instead of the conserved phenylalanine or tryptophan, so this is likely a read error. The rearrangement joins TRBV11-2 to TRBJ2-3; the match to TRBD2 covers 8 bases. CDR3 size: 16 residues. Germline CDR1 and CDR2: SGHAT and FQNNGV. V lost 5 bases and J lost 6; bases outside the gene matches: 13. CDR3 protein: CASSMGLEGVADTQYS. The CDR3 DNA reads as TGTGCCAGCAGCATGGGACTAGAGGGAGTGGCTGATACGCAGTATTCT.

Comment on this clonotype: One end of the junction does not line up with germline, which may come from a read error. The CDR3 sequence: CASNLEREGRLSYNDQFF. The CDR3, as DNA: TGTGCCAGCAATTTGGAGCGGGAGGGCCGCCTATCCTACAATGATCAGTTCTTC. V and J are TRBV12-3 or TRBV12-4 and TRBJ2-1, with 10 bases lining up with TRBD2. The length of the CDR3 is 18 residues.

Notes on this clonotype: Mismatch with germline at one junction end may stem from a read error. This chain uses TRBV28 with TRBJ2-7, with TRBD1 as a possible D gene (6 bases). The CDR3 is made up of 13 amino acids. Germline V gene sequence: CDR1 MDHEN, CDR2 SYDVKM. For the CDR3, the DNA is TGTACCAGTAGTTTAGGACAGCCCTACGAGCAGTACTTC. It encodes CTSSLGQPYEQYF.

A word on this clonotype: The junction differs from germline at one of its ends, possibly a read error. The chain has TRBV11-3 and TRBJ1-1; TRBD1 is a possible D gene (5 bases). The CDR3 sequence is 14 residues long. Germline V lookup: CDR1 SGHNT, CDR2 YENEEA. CDR3 amino acids: CASSTGGSDTEAFF. As DNA, the CDR3 is TGTGCTAGCAGCACAGGAGGCTCGGACACTGAAGCTTTCTTT.

This clonotype occurred once. A clone one base away is much larger, so this may be a read error. The V call is TRBV6-1, the J call TRBJ2-1; no clear D. Germline V gene lookup returns CDR1 MNHNS and CDR2 SASEGT. The CDR3 loop spans 15 amino acids. The CDR3 sequence: CASNEVAYSYNEQFF. The DNA for the CDR3 is TGTGCCAGCAATGAAGTTGCCTACTCCTACAATGAGCAGTTCTTC.

The gene calls are TRBV11-1 and TRBJ2-5, with TRBD2 matching over 8 bases. The CDR3 covers 15 residues. Germline-derived CDR1 and CDR2 are SGHAT and FQDESV (reference sequence). V lost 6 bases to trimming and J lost 3 bases; unmatched junction nucleotides: 9. The CDR3 sequence: CASSIRLAREETQYF. CDR3 coding DNA: TGTGCCAGCAGTATCCGACTAGCGAGGGAAGAGACCCAGTACTTC.

This clonotype was seen ten or more times. The rearrangement links TRBV5-1 to TRBJ1-6, with TRBD1 matching over 8 bases. There are 14 residues in the CDR3. Per the germline V gene, CDR1 is SGHRS and CDR2 is YFSETQ. J gave up 10 bases and V 4 bases, and 7 bases lay outside the gene matches. The CDR3 is CASSPGTGWSPLHF. The CDR3 coding sequence is TGCGCCAGCAGCCCGGGGACAGGATGGTCACCCCTCCACTTT.

This clonotype has more than one count but fewer than ten. This sequence may be a read error, since a much larger clone differs from it by one base. The J gene is TRBJ2-2, the V gene TRBV6-5; tentatively, D is TRBD2 (5 bases). In germline, CDR1 is MNHEY, CDR2 SVGAGI. Trimming left V 9 bases short and J 0 bases short, with 11 bases between. The CDR3 loop spans 14 amino acids. The CDR3 DNA reads TGTGCCAGTAAAGACGGGACGAACACCGGGGAGCTGTTTTTT. Translated, it gives CASKDGTNTGELFF.

For this clonotype: A much larger clone differs by one base, so this may be a read error. The chain carries TRBV30 and TRBJ1-5; TRBD1 aligns across 9 bases. The J call is uncertain, as TRBJ2-3 better fits the DNA end. Germline CDR1 and CDR2: GTSNPN and SVGIG (reference sequence). The CDR3 covers 15 residues. CDR3 sequence: CAWSDGTGTYQPQYF. For the CDR3, the DNA is TGTGCCTGGAGTGATGGGACAGGGACCTATCAGCCCCAGTATTTT.

With regard to this clonotype: The germline gene is not matched at one end of the junction; a read error may be the cause. CDR3 sequence: CSVKDRSGGFDGYTF. Written as DNA, the CDR3 is TGCAGCGTTAAAGATCGTTCAGGGGGCTTTGATGGCTACACCTTC. The chain recombines TRBV29-1 with TRBJ1-2, with 8 nucleotides matching TRBD1. Germline V gene sequence: CDR1 SQVTM, CDR2 ANQGSEA. The CDR3 length is 15 residues. The full variable domain, with the rest looked up from reference TRBV29-1 and TRBJ1-2, is SAVISQKPSRDICQRGTSLTIQCQVDSQVTMMFWYRQQPGQSLTLIATANQGSEATYESGFVIDKFPISRPNLTFSTLTVSNMSPEDSSIYLCSVKDRSGGFDGYTFGSGTRLTVV.

As regards this clonotype: Sequence at one end of the junction differs from germline and may be a read error. The chain recombines TRBV11-2 with TRBJ2-1; D not resolved. The CDR3 spans 15 residues. The germline V gene encodes CDR1 SGHAT and CDR2 FQNNGV. The CDR3 loop is CARSYVGRRFNEQFF. The CDR3 bases are TGTGCCAGGAGCTATGTAGGTCGCAGGTTCAATGAGCAGTTCTTC.

In the case of this clonotype: An end of the junction differs from the germline gene, which may be a read error. The V and J genes are TRBV7-9 and TRBJ2-2; either TRBD1 or TRBD2 may fit D (5 bases each). This CDR3 is 13 amino acids long. Per germline, CDR1 SEHNR and CDR2 FQNEAQ (reference sequence). The CDR3 DNA is TGTGCCAGCAACTTTTCGGACACCGGGAAGCTGTTTTTT. Encoded protein: CASNFSDTGKLFF.

This clonotype was recorded many times. The gene calls are TRBV28 and TRBJ2-3, with D unresolved. The CDR3 is made up of 13 amino acids. Trimming stripped 7 bases from V and 6 bases from J, with 14 bases between. CDR1 is MDHEN, CDR2 SYDVKM, per germline. The CDR3 sequence: CASKNLGEDTQYF. In nucleotides, the CDR3 is TGTGCCAGCAAAAACCTCGGAGAGGATACGCAGTATTTT.

In its sample, this clonotype was seen a few times. One end of the junction fails to match germline, which may point to a read error. The V gene is TRBV11-2, the J gene TRBJ2-5, with D perhaps assigned TRBD1 or TRBD2 (5 bases each). CDR1 is SGHAT, CDR2 FQNNGV, per germline. The CDR3 extends over 15 amino acids. CDR3 sequence (DNA): TGTGCCAGCACCAGAGGAGAGGGGAGTATCGAGACCCAGTGCTTC. Translated, it gives CASTRGEGSIETQCF.

This clonotype came up many times. The chain joins TRBV14 to TRBJ2-3, with 13 bases aligning to TRBD2. V shed 4 bases and J 5 bases; nucleotides not matched to a gene: 6. The length of the CDR3 is 16 residues. Germline CDR1 SGHDN, CDR2 FVKESK. In DNA, the CDR3 is TGTGCCAGCAGCCTACCGGGACTAGCGGGACGAGATACGCAGTATTTT. Its protein product is CASSLPGLAGRDTQYF.

As concerns this clonotype: This may come from a read error, since a much larger clone is one base off. CDR3 sequence reads: CASSLDSLAFNQPQHF. The CDR3 nucleotides read TGTGCCAGCAGTTTAGACAGCTTAGCGTTCAATCAGCCCCAGCATTTT. This chain uses TRBV12-3 or TRBV12-4 with TRBJ1-5, with D hard to call. The CDR3 runs 16 residues. The V end lost 1 base, the J end lost 3 bases, and 13 bases lay between the germline ends.

This clonotype was seen repeatedly, ten times or more. V usage is TRBV6-1 and J usage is TRBJ2-4; D gene ambiguous. The CDR3 has 16 amino acids. The ends were cut back, 3 bases at V and 2 bases at J, with 14 bases in the middle. The germline CDR1 and CDR2 sequences are MNHNS and SASEGT. The CDR3 is CASSDAEQKTKNIQYF. In nucleotides, the CDR3 is TGTGCCAGCAGTGACGCCGAACAAAAGACCAAAAACATTCAGTACTTC.

The chain uses TRBV28 and TRBJ2-6; D may be TRBD1 (6 bases). Trimming took off 7 bases at V and 2 bases at J, with 18 bases between the two ends. In germline, CDR1 is MDHEN, CDR2 SYDVKM. The CDR3 is 17 residues long. CDR3 sequence: CASIAQQGQPGANVLTF. The CDR3, as DNA: TGTGCCAGCATCGCCCAGCAAGGACAGCCTGGGGCCAACGTCCTGACTTTC.

Written as DNA, the CDR3 is TGCAGTGCTACCGGGACAGAGTATAGCAATCAGCCCCAGTATTTT. Protein product: CSATGTEYSNQPQYF. The chain links TRBV20-1 to TRBJ1-5, with 7 positions matching TRBD1. The J call may be faulty, since TRBJ2-3 better matches the DNA end. The germline V gene has CDR1 DFQATT and CDR2 SNEGSKA (reference sequence). The CDR3 is 15 amino acids.

This chain connects TRBV28 to TRBJ2-3; D gene unclear. The CDR3 is 13 residues long. Trimming removed 7 bases at V and 14 bases at J, with 22 bases between. Germline V gene data show CDR1 as MDHEN and CDR2 as SYDVKM. The CDR3 DNA reads as TGTGCCAGCAATCCACACGGGTTCCCTTTGGGGTATTTT. Its protein product is CASNPHGFPLGYF.

This clonotype was seen repeatedly, ten times or more. Compared with germline, one end of the junction differs, possibly owing to a read error. The chain carries TRBV11-2 and TRBJ2-1; maybe TRBD2 (7 bases). CDR1 is SGHAT and CDR2 is FQNNGV in the germline V gene. This CDR3 is 15 amino acids long. As DNA, the CDR3 is TGTGCCAGCGGCTTAGAAGGGGGAGGGATCAATGAGCAGTTCTTC. Amino acid sequence: CASGLEGGGINEQFF.

In the case of this clonotype: Given the absence of the conserved phenylalanine or tryptophan at the CDR3 end, a read error is likely. No DNA is shown, since the ends of the CDR3 on it are uncertain; the CDR3 is the one TCRdb lists. The chain recombines TRBV11-3 with TRBJ2-1; the table's D call, TRBD1, was not checked against the DNA. Inclusive of both ends, the CDR3 amounts to 17 amino acids. Germline CDR1 reads SGHNT; CDR2 reads YENEEA. CDR3 loop: CASSLGRGEWCVDEEFL.

The table lists this clonotype with many counts. The chain uses TRBV10-1 and TRBJ2-3; 7 nucleotides align to TRBD2. J lost 6 bases, V lost 3 bases, and 12 bases had no gene match. This CDR3 contains 16 residues. CDR1 is WNHNN and CDR2 is SYGVQD in the germline V gene (reference sequence). The CDR3 coding sequence is TGCGCCAGCAGTGACCCGGGACTGGGAGGGTTGGATACGCAGTATTTT. This translates into CASSDPGLGGLDTQYF.